The rows below give T cell receptor beta chains drawn from one sample of a study of cytomegalovirus exposure and HLA in healthy donors. TCRdb keeps only in-frame clones here, not all; method: immunoSEQ multiplex PCR. The specimen's table records some 30,000 clones. The material sequenced was PBMCs. These receptors were obtained from a woman between 35 and 50 years old in good health and CMV-seropositive. The CDR3 runs from the conserved cysteine through the conserved F or W. The order of the fields is D gene, J gene, V gene, CDR3 DNA, CDR3 protein. The D gene is left open where the match is weak.

D gene: TRBD2; J gene: TRBJ2-6; V gene: TRBV27; CDR3 DNA: TGTGCCAGCAGCCTAGCGGGAGTAAGTGGGGCCAACGTCCTGACTTTC; CDR3 protein: CASSLAGVSGANVLTF
D gene: TRBD1; J gene: TRBJ2-1; V gene: TRBV5-1; CDR3 DNA: TGCGCCAGCAGCTTGGATGGACAGGGGAGTGAGCAGTTCTTC; CDR3 protein: CASSLDGQGSEQFF
D gene: TRBD2; J gene: TRBJ2-2; V gene: TRBV7-9; CDR3 DNA: TGTGCCAGCAGCCGCGGACTAGCGGGAGGGACCGGGGAGCTGTTTTTT; CDR3 protein: CASSRGLAGGTGELFF
D gene: NA; J gene: TRBJ2-1; V gene: TRBV29-1; CDR3 DNA: TGCAGCGTTGAAGATCAGGGGCATGAGCAGTTCTTC; CDR3 protein: CSVEDQGHEQFF
D gene: NA; J gene: TRBJ1-2; V gene: TRBV6-5; CDR3 DNA: TGTGCCAGCAGTTACTTGACTCGACAGGCTGAAGGCTACACCTTC; CDR3 protein: CASSYLTRQAEGYTF
D gene: TRBD1; J gene: TRBJ2-3; V gene: TRBV30; CDR3 DNA: TGTGCCTGGAGTGTGACAGGGGGCGCTGGAGATACGCAGTATTTT; CDR3 protein: CAWSVTGGAGDTQYF
D gene: NA; J gene: TRBJ1-1; V gene: TRBV28; CDR3 DNA: TGTGCCAGCAGTTTATGGAGGGCAGGGGATGCTTTCTTT; CDR3 protein: CASSLWRAGDAFF
D gene: NA; J gene: TRBJ1-2; V gene: TRBV29-1; CDR3 DNA: TGCAGCGTTGGCGAAGGGGTAGACTATGGCTACACCTTC; CDR3 protein: CSVGEGVDYGYTF
D gene: NA; J gene: TRBJ1-3; V gene: TRBV5-1; CDR3 DNA: TGCGCCAGCAAGACAGTCTCTGGAAACACCATATATTTT; CDR3 protein: CASKTVSGNTIYF
D gene: TRBD2; J gene: TRBJ2-7; V gene: TRBV19; CDR3 DNA: TGTGCCAGTAGTATACGACTAGCGGGCCCATCCTACGAGCAGTACTTC; CDR3 protein: CASSIRLAGPSYEQYF
D gene: NA; J gene: TRBJ1-4; V gene: TRBV11-2; CDR3 DNA: TGTGCCAGCAGCTTGATTAGGGGGGGAAGGGGAAAACTGTTTTTT; CDR3 protein: CASSLIRGGRGKLFF
D gene: TRBD2; J gene: TRBJ2-3; V gene: TRBV5-4; CDR3 DNA: TGTGCCAGCAGCGCGAGGTTAGCGGGAGGGATAGATACGCAGTATTTT; CDR3 protein: CASSARLAGGIDTQYF
D gene: TRBD1; J gene: TRBJ1-4; V gene: TRBV2; CDR3 DNA: TGTGCCAGCAGTGGTGACAGGGGGATCGGAGGTGAAAAACTGTTTTTT; CDR3 protein: CASSGDRGIGGEKLFF
D gene: TRBD1; J gene: TRBJ1-2; V gene: TRBV5-4; CDR3 DNA: TGTGCCAGTAGGAGCGGACAGGGGGCAGACTATGGCTACACCTTC; CDR3 protein: CASRSGQGADYGYTF
D gene: TRBD1; J gene: TRBJ2-7; V gene: TRBV10-2; CDR3 DNA: TGCGCCAGCAGTAGGGACAGGGGCTACGAGCAGTACTTC; CDR3 protein: CASSRDRGYEQYF
D gene: NA; J gene: TRBJ2-2; V gene: TRBV18; CDR3 DNA: TGTGCCAGCTCACCACTCTCCGGGGAGCTGTTTTTT; CDR3 protein: CASSPLSGELFF
D gene: TRBD2; J gene: TRBJ2-1; V gene: TRBV10-2; CDR3 DNA: TGCGCCAGCAGTGTTCTAGCGGGTACCAATGAGCAGTTCTTC; CDR3 protein: CASSVLAGTNEQFF
D gene: TRBD1; J gene: TRBJ1-2; V gene: TRBV30; CDR3 DNA: TGTGCCTGGAGTGTAAAAACAGGGGGTGACTATGGCTACACCTTC; CDR3 protein: CAWSVKTGGDYGYTF
D gene: NA; J gene: TRBJ2-5; V gene: TRBV30; CDR3 DNA: TGTGCCTGGGGGGGGTTGGGAGAGGGAGAGACCCAGTACTTC; CDR3 protein: CAWGGLGEGETQYF
D gene: TRBD2; J gene: TRBJ2-1; V gene: TRBV10-3; CDR3 DNA: TGTGCCGCAGCGGGAGGCAATGAGCAGTTCTTC; CDR3 protein: CAAAGGNEQFF
D gene: NA; J gene: TRBJ2-7; V gene: TRBV7-8; CDR3 DNA: TGTGCCAGCAGCTTAGCTCTAGGGGGACGCGAGCAGTACTTC; CDR3 protein: CASSLALGGREQYF
D gene: NA; J gene: TRBJ2-7; V gene: TRBV9; CDR3 DNA: TGTGCCAGCAGCGCTTCAAGCCAGGGGTCCTACGAGCAGTACTTC; CDR3 protein: CASSASSQGSYEQYF
D gene: TRBD1; J gene: TRBJ2-7; V gene: TRBV19; CDR3 DNA: TGTGCCAGTAGTATAGCGGGACAGGTCCTCTACGAGCAGTACTTC; CDR3 protein: CASSIAGQVLYEQYF
D gene: NA; J gene: TRBJ1-2; V gene: TRBV6-6; CDR3 DNA: TGTGCCAGCAGTTCTACTCAGGGGCAAGCTAACTATGGCTACACCTTC; CDR3 protein: CASSSTQGQANYGYTF
D gene: TRBD2; J gene: TRBJ2-5; V gene: TRBV19; CDR3 DNA: TGTGCCAGTAGTATTCACTGGTCGACTAGCGGGAGGGGGGGCACCCAGTACTTC; CDR3 protein: CASSIHWSTSGRGGTQYF
D gene: TRBD2; J gene: TRBJ2-7; V gene: TRBV29-1; CDR3 DNA: TGCAGCGTTGGACTAGCGGGAGGCTCCTACGAGCAGTACTTC; CDR3 protein: CSVGLAGGSYEQYF
D gene: NA; J gene: TRBJ2-7; V gene: TRBV19; CDR3 DNA: TGTGCCAGTAGTATAGACGGAGCCGCGGGGGAGCAGTACTTC; CDR3 protein: CASSIDGAAGEQYF
D gene: TRBD1; J gene: TRBJ1-1; V gene: TRBV7-9; CDR3 DNA: TGTGCCAGCAGCTTCTCCAAGACAGGGGTTAACACTGAAGCTTTCTTT; CDR3 protein: CASSFSKTGVNTEAFF
D gene: TRBD2; J gene: TRBJ2-2; V gene: TRBV30; CDR3 DNA: TGTGCCTGGAGTGGAGTAGCGGGAGAGGTCACCGGGGAGCTGTTTTTT; CDR3 protein: CAWSGVAGEVTGELFF
D gene: TRBD1; J gene: TRBJ2-1; V gene: TRBV7-6; CDR3 DNA: TGTGCCAGCAGCAACCGGCTACGACAGGGGGAGGAGGAGCAGTTCTTC; CDR3 protein: CASSNRLRQGEEEQFF
D gene: NA; J gene: TRBJ2-7; V gene: TRBV18; CDR3 DNA: TGTGCCAGCTCACCTAGCAGTTACGAGCAGTACTTC; CDR3 protein: CASSPSSYEQYF
D gene: TRBD1; J gene: TRBJ1-4; V gene: TRBV28; CDR3 DNA: TGTGCCACCTACTCCCCTGGGACAGAACCGATCGAAAAACTGTTTTTT; CDR3 protein: CATYSPGTEPIEKLFF
D gene: NA; J gene: TRBJ2-7; V gene: TRBV28; CDR3 DNA: TGTGCCAGCGGCGCTAGTTTCTACGAGCAGTACTTC; CDR3 protein: CASGASFYEQYF
D gene: TRBD1; J gene: TRBJ1-2; V gene: TRBV29-1; CDR3 DNA: TGCAGCGTCGGTCGGACAGGCTATGGCTACACCTTC; CDR3 protein: CSVGRTGYGYTF
D gene: NA; J gene: TRBJ1-5; V gene: TRBV19; CDR3 DNA: TGTGCCAGTAGTATACAGGGGTGGGTTCAGCCCCAGCATTTT; CDR3 protein: CASSIQGWVQPQHF
D gene: NA; J gene: TRBJ1-6; V gene: TRBV4-1; CDR3 DNA: TGCGCCAGCAGCCAAGAGTCCAGGGGAAATTCACCCCTCCACTTT; CDR3 protein: CASSQESRGNSPLHF
D gene: TRBD2; J gene: TRBJ2-7; V gene: TRBV13; CDR3 DNA: TGTGCCAGCAGCTCCCCCGGGGGGACCTACGAGCAGTACTTC; CDR3 protein: CASSSPGGTYEQYF
D gene: TRBD1; J gene: TRBJ2-4; V gene: TRBV28; CDR3 DNA: TGTGCCAGCAGTTCCAACAGGGGGACCCCAAACATTCAGTACTTC; CDR3 protein: CASSSNRGTPNIQYF
D gene: NA; J gene: TRBJ2-7; V gene: TRBV5-6; CDR3 DNA: TGTGCCAGCAGCGCCTCGAGGTACGAGCAGTACTTC; CDR3 protein: CASSASRYEQYF
D gene: TRBD1; J gene: TRBJ2-7; V gene: TRBV30; CDR3 DNA: TGTGCCTGGAGTCCGGGACAGGGTGTAGGGGAGCAGTACTTC; CDR3 protein: CAWSPGQGVGEQYF
D gene: NA; J gene: TRBJ1-1; V gene: TRBV11-2; CDR3 DNA: TGTGCCAGCAGCTTAGCCACAACAGGTTACACTGAAGCTTTCTTT; CDR3 protein: CASSLATTGYTEAFF
D gene: NA; J gene: TRBJ2-2; V gene: TRBV2; CDR3 DNA: TGTGCCAGCAGTGTCAGGGGGAACACCGGGGAGCTGTTTTTT; CDR3 protein: CASSVRGNTGELFF
D gene: TRBD2; J gene: TRBJ2-7; V gene: TRBV9; CDR3 DNA: TGTGCCAGCAGCCCCCGGGACTACTCGGCCTACGAGCAGTACTTC; CDR3 protein: CASSPRDYSAYEQYF
D gene: NA; J gene: TRBJ1-4; V gene: TRBV30; CDR3 DNA: TGTGCCTGGAGTGGAGGACAGTGGAATGAAAAACTGTTTTTT; CDR3 protein: CAWSGGQWNEKLFF
D gene: NA; J gene: TRBJ1-2; V gene: TRBV18; CDR3 DNA: TGTGCCAGCTCACCCCGGTCAGGGGAGAATAACTATGGCTACACCTTC; CDR3 protein: CASSPRSGENNYGYTF
D gene: NA; J gene: TRBJ2-5; V gene: TRBV6-6; CDR3 DNA: TGTGCCAGCAGTCCAGTCGGGGGTGGGCACCAAGAGACCCAGTACTTC; CDR3 protein: CASSPVGGGHQETQYF
D gene: NA; J gene: TRBJ1-1; V gene: TRBV30; CDR3 DNA: TGTGCCTGGAATCTAGTCGGCATGAACACTGAAGCTTTCTTT; CDR3 protein: CAWNLVGMNTEAFF
D gene: NA; J gene: TRBJ2-3; V gene: TRBV9; CDR3 DNA: TGTGCCAGCAGCCCCGCAGGGGCAGATACGCAGTATTTT; CDR3 protein: CASSPAGADTQYF
D gene: TRBD1; J gene: TRBJ1-1; V gene: TRBV18; CDR3 DNA: TGTGCCAGCTCACCGGACAGGGTGAACACTGAAGCTTTCTTT; CDR3 protein: CASSPDRVNTEAFF
D gene: TRBD1; J gene: TRBJ1-4; V gene: TRBV30; CDR3 DNA: TGTGCCTCAGGACAGGGGGTTGAAAAACTGTTTTTT; CDR3 protein: CASGQGVEKLFF
D gene: TRBD1; J gene: TRBJ2-7; V gene: TRBV18; CDR3 DNA: TGTGCCAGCTCACCAGAGTTGGGGACAGGGTACGAGCAGTACTTC; CDR3 protein: CASSPELGTGYEQYF
D gene: TRBD2; J gene: TRBJ2-7; V gene: TRBV5-1; CDR3 DNA: TGCGCCAGCAGCTTGGGGTCTAGCGGCACCTACGAGCAGTACTTC; CDR3 protein: CASSLGSSGTYEQYF
D gene: TRBD2; J gene: TRBJ2-5; V gene: TRBV10-1; CDR3 DNA: TGCGCCAGCAGTGAGGGGGCTAGCGGAGGGGAGACCCAGTACTTC; CDR3 protein: CASSEGASGGETQYF
D gene: NA; J gene: TRBJ2-7; V gene: TRBV4-2; CDR3 DNA: TGTGCCAGCAGCCAAGGGGGCGGGGGACAGGACTACGAGCAGTACTTC; CDR3 protein: CASSQGGGGQDYEQYF
D gene: NA; J gene: TRBJ2-1; V gene: TRBV4-1; CDR3 DNA: TGCGCCAGCAGCCAAGATGCGCGATACCCTGACAATGAGCAGTTCTTC; CDR3 protein: CASSQDARYPDNEQFF
D gene: TRBD2; J gene: TRBJ2-1; V gene: TRBV11-3; CDR3 DNA: TGTGCCAGCAGCTCCCTGGGGGGGAGCGAGCAGTTCTTC; CDR3 protein: CASSSLGGSEQFF
D gene: NA; J gene: TRBJ1-2; V gene: TRBV4-1; CDR3 DNA: TGCGCCAGCAGCCAAGGCAGGGTTGTCTACACCTTC; CDR3 protein: CASSQGRVVYTF
D gene: TRBD1; J gene: TRBJ2-7; V gene: TRBV6-1; CDR3 DNA: TGTGCCAGCAGTAAAAACTGGGACAGTAGTTACGAGCAGTACTTC; CDR3 protein: CASSKNWDSSYEQYF
D gene: NA; J gene: TRBJ1-5; V gene: TRBV11-2; CDR3 DNA: TGTGCCAGCAGTAAGGGGCTTAATCAGCCCCAGCATTTT; CDR3 protein: CASSKGLNQPQHF
D gene: TRBD2; J gene: TRBJ2-3; V gene: TRBV2; CDR3 DNA: TGTGCCAGCAGTGGGACTAGCGGGAGGGGGTCAGATACGCAGTATTTT; CDR3 protein: CASSGTSGRGSDTQYF